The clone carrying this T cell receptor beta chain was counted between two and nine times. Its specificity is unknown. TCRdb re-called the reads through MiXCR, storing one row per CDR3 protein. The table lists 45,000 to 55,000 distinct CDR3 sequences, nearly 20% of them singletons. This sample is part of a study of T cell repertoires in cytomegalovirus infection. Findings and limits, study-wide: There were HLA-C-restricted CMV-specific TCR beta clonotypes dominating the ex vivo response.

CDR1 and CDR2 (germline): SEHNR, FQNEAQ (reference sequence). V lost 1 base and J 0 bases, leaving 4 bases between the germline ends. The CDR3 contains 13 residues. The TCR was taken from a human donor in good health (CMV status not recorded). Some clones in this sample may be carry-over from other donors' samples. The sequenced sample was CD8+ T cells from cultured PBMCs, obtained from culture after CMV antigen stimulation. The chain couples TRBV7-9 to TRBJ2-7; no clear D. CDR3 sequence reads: CASSLGFSYEQYF. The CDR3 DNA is TGTGCCAGCAGCTTAGGGTTCTCCTACGAGCAGTACTTC.